The clone carrying this TCR beta chain appeared a single time. Its antigen remains unidentified. PCR was performed a second time for about 6 to 12 cycles using a sample-barcoded 5' primer and a J-beta primer mix. TCRdb reprocessed the 5' RACE reads with MiXCR, giving one entry per CDR3 protein. The sample carries hundreds of thousands of distinct CDR3 sequences, around three fifths recorded once. V was clipped by 1 base and J by 5 bases; unmatched bases: 9. From germline, CDR1 is SGHDT and CDR2 YYEEEE. This CDR3 spans 16 amino acids. The data derive from a study of blood T cells in healthy people across ages. Study-level information: Every two T cells gave about one barcoded beta molecule via template switching.

Study-wide points: Older age went with lower TCR beta diversity per million T cells, in a roughly linear way. Naive CD4+ cells and diversity were both higher in long-lived donors than in aged donors.

The chain uses TRBV5-6 and TRBJ2-5; 9 nucleotides line up with TRBD2. Sequenced sample: blood. The clonotype originates from a man aged 35 to 55 in good health. Here the CDR3 reads CASSLFKRGAWETQYF. DNA for the CDR3: TGTGCCAGCAGCTTGTTCAAGCGGGGGGCCTGGGAGACCCAGTACTTC.